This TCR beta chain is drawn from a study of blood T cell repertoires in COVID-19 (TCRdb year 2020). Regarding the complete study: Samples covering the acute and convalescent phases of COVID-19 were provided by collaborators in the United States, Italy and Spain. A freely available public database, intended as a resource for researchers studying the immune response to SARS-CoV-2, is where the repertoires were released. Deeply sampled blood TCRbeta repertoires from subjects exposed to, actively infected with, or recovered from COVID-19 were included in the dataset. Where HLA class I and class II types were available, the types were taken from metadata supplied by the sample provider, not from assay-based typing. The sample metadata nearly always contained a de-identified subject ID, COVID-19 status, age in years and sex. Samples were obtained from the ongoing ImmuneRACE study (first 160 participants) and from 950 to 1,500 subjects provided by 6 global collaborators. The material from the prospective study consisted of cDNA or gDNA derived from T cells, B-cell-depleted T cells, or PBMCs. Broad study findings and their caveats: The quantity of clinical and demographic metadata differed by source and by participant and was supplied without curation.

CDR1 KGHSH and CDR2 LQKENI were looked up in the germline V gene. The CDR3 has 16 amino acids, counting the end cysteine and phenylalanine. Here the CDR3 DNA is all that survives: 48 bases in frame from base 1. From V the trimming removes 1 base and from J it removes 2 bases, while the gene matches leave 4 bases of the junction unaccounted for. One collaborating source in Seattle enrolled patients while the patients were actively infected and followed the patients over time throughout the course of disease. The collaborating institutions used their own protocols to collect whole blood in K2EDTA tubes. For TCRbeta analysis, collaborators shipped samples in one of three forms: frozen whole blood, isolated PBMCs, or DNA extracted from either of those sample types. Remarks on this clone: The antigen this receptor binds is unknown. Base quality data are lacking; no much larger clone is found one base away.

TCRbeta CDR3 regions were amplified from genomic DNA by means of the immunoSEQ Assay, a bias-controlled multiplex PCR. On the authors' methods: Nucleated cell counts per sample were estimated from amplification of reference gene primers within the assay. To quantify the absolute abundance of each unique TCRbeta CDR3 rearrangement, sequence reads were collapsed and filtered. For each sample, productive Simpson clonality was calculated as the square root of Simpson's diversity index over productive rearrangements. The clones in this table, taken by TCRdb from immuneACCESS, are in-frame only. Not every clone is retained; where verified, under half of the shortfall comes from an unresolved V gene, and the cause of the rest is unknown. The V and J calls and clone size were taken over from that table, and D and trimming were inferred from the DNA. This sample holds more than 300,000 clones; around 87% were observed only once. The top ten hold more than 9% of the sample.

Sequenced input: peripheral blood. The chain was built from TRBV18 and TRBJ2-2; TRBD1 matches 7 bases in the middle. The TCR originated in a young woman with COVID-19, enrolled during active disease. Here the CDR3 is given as CASSPQGAGNTGELFF. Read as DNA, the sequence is TGTGCCAGCTCACCACAGGGGGCCGGTAACACCGGGGAGCTGTTTTTT. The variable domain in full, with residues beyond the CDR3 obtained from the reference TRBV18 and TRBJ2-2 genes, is NAGVMQNPRHLVRRRGQEARLRCSPMKGHSHVYWYRQLPEEGLKFMVYLQKENIIDESGMPKERFSAEFPKEGPSILRIQQVVRGDSAAYFCASSPQGAGNTGELFFGEGSRLTVL.